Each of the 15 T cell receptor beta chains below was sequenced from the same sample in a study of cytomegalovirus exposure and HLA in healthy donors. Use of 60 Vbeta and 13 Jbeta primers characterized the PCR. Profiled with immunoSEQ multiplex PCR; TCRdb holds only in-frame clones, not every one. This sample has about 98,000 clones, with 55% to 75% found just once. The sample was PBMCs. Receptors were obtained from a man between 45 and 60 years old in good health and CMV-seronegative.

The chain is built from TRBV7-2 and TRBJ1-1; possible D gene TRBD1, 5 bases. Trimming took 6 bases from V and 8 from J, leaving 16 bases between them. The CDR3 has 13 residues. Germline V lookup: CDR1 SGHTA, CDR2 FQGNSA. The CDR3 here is CASRLFRGVEAFF. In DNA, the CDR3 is TGTGCCAGCAGGCTCTTTCGGGGGGTAGAAGCTTTCTTT.

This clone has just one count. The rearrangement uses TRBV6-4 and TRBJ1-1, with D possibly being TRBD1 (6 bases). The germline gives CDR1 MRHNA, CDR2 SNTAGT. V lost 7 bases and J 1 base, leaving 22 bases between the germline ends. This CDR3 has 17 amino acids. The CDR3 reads CASNHRDKGFRNTEAFF. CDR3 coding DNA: TGTGCCAGCAACCACAGGGATAAGGGGTTTCGGAACACTGAAGCTTTCTTT.

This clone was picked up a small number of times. The CDR3, as DNA: TGTGCCAGCAGCCCCAACTTTCCGAGCTCCTACGAGCAGTACTTC. The encoded protein is CASSPNFPSSYEQYF. The chain carries TRBV5-4 and TRBJ2-7; D is unclear. This CDR3 has 15 amino acids. V was clipped by 4 bases and J by 0 bases, with 14 bases between them. Germline CDR1 SGHNT, CDR2 YYREEE (reference sequence).

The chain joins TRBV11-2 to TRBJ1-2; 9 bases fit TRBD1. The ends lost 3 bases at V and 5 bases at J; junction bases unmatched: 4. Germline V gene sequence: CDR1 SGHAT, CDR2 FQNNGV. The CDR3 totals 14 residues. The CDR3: CASSLTGGEYGYTF. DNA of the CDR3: TGTGCCAGCAGCTTGACAGGGGGAGAATATGGCTACACCTTC.

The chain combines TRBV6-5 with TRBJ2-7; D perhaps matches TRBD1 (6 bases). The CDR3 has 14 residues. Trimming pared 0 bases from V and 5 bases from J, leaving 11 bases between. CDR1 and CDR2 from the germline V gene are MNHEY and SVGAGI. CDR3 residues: CASSYSGGDDEQYF. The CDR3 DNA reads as TGTGCCAGCAGTTACTCAGGGGGAGACGACGAGCAGTACTTC.

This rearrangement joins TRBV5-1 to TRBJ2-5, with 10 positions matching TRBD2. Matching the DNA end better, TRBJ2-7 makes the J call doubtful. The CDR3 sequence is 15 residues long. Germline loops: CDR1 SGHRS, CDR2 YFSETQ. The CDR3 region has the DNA TGCGCCAGCAGCGAAACCGGGACTAGCGTCTACGAGCAGTACTTC. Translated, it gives CASSETGTSVYEQYF.

The CDR3 spells CASSGTAPNTEAFF. In nucleotides, the CDR3 is TGTGCCAGCTCAGGGACAGCGCCGAACACTGAAGCTTTCTTT. The chain recombines TRBV18 with TRBJ1-1; 7 bases are shared with TRBD1. Germline loops: CDR1 KGHSH, CDR2 LQKENI. Trimming at V came to 5 bases and at J to 1 base, leaving 4 bases not matched to a gene. CDR3 length: 14 amino acids.

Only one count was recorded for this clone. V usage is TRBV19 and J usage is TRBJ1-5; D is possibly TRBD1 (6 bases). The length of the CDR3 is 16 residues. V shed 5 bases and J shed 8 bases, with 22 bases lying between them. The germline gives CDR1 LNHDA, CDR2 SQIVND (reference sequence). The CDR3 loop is CASSRPVQGKNEPQHF. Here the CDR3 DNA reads TGTGCCAGTAGTCGCCCGGTACAGGGTAAGAACGAGCCCCAGCATTTT.

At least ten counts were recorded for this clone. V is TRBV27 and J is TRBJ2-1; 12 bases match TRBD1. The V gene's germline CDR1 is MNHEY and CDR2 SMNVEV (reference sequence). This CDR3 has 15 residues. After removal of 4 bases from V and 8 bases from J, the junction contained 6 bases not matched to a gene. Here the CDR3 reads CASSYGTGGAYEQFF. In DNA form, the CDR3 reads TGTGCCAGCAGTTACGGGACAGGGGGCGCGTATGAGCAGTTCTTC.

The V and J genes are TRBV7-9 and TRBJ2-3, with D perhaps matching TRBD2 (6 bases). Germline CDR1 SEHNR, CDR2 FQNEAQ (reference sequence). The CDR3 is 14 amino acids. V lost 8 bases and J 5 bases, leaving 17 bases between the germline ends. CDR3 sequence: CASPAGRGGDTQYF. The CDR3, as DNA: TGTGCCAGCCCCGCGGGAAGGGGAGGAGATACGCAGTATTTT.

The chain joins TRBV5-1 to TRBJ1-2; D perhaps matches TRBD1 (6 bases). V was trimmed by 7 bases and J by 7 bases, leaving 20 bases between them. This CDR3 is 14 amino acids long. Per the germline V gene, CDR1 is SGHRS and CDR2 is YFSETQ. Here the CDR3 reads CASEQGAGGSGYTF. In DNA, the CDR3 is TGCGCCAGCGAACAGGGTGCGGGCGGCAGTGGCTACACCTTC.

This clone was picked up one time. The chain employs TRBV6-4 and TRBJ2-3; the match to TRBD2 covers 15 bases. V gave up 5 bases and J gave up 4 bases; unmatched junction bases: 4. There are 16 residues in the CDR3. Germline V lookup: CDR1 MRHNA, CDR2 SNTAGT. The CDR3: CASSWTSGGAADTQYF. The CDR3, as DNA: TGTGCCAGCAGTTGGACTAGCGGGGGGGCCGCAGATACGCAGTATTTT.

In DNA form, the CDR3 reads TGTGCCAGCAGTTGGCGGGGACAGCAACAAGGAGGCTACACCTTC. This translates into CASSWRGQQQGGYTF. The chain links TRBV27 to TRBJ1-2; 7 bases are a match to TRBD1. Germline-derived CDR1 and CDR2 are MNHEY and SMNVEV (reference sequence). The CDR3 is 15 residues long. The ends lost 4 bases at V and 8 bases at J; junction bases unmatched: 13.

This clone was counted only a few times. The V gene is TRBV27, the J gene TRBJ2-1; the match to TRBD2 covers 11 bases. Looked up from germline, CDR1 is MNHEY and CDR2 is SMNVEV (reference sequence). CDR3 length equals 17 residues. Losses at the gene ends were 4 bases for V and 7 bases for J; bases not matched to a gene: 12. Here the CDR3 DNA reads TGTGCCAGCAGTTCTAAGGGACTAGCGGCTAGGTGGAATGAGCAGTTCTTC. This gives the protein CASSSKGLAARWNEQFF.

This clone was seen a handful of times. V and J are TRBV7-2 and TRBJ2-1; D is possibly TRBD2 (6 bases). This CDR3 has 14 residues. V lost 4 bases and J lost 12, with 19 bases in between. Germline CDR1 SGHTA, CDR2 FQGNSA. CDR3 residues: CASSSRRDSGLQFF. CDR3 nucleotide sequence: TGTGCCAGCAGCTCACGTAGGGACTCGGGACTGCAGTTCTTC.